The 23 T cell receptor beta chains in this list originate from one sample, sequenced in a study of T cells in Graves' hyperthyroidism and ophthalmopathy. Amplification of TCR beta CDR3 regions used RNA as the template. Using the HTBI primer set, a first-round RT-PCR was run on the TCR CDR3. TCRdb re-derived calls from the multiplex PCR reads in MiXCR, one entry per CDR3 protein. The table lists roughly 280,000 distinct CDR3 sequences, over 20% of them singletons, with 64% in the top ten. Source material: blood. These receptors all come from a man aged 25-45 years with Graves' ophthalmopathy.

This clonotype has more than one count but fewer than ten. The chain employs TRBV27 and TRBJ2-7, with D possibly matching TRBD2 (6 bases). V was shortened by 6 bases and J by 6 bases, with 18 bases between the two germline ends. Looked up from germline, CDR1 is MNHEY and CDR2 is SMNVEV (reference sequence). The CDR3 consists of 14 residues. The CDR3 sequence: CASRLPGDTSEQYF. CDR3 nucleotide sequence: TGTGCCAGCAGATTACCGGGAGACACGTCCGAGCAGTACTTC.

J is TRBJ1-3 and V is TRBV3-1, with TRBD1 as a possible D gene (6 bases). Germline values: CDR1 LGHDT, CDR2 YNNKEL (reference sequence). CDR3 length: 14 residues. V was cut by 3 bases and J by 4 bases, with 10 bases left in between. CDR3 region: CASSQGGRGNTIYF. The CDR3 DNA reads TGTGCCAGCAGCCAGGGGGGCAGAGGAAACACCATATATTTT.

This chain uses TRBV24-1 with TRBJ2-1; D gene unclear. V was trimmed by 6 bases and J by 2 bases, leaving 7 bases between them. The CDR3 is 13 amino acids. Per germline, CDR1 KGHDR and CDR2 SFDVKD. This CDR3 reads CATSSSTYNEQFF. The CDR3, as DNA: TGTGCCACCAGTTCTTCCACCTACAATGAGCAGTTCTTC.

The rearrangement joins TRBV6-2 or TRBV6-3 to TRBJ1-6; D is possibly TRBD1 (5 bases). The V and J ends lost 2 bases and 12 bases respectively, with 14 bases between them. This CDR3 is built from 14 residues. The germline V gene has CDR1 MNHEY and CDR2 SVGEGT. The CDR3 region is CASSYRRGNRPLHF. DNA for the CDR3: TGTGCCAGCAGTTACAGAAGGGGCAATCGACCCCTCCACTTT.

The chain is built from TRBV5-4 and TRBJ1-4; the D is unclear. From germline, CDR1 is SGHNT and CDR2 YYREEE (reference sequence). The length of the CDR3 is 15 residues. V was shortened by 4 bases and J by 0 bases, with 10 bases between the two germline ends. DNA of the CDR3: TGTGCCAGCAGCAAAAAGGATACAACTAATGAAAAACTGTTTTTT. This gives the protein CASSKKDTTNEKLFF.

V is TRBV2 and J is TRBJ1-5; D is undetermined. Trimming removed 5 bases from V and 4 bases from J, with 15 bases in between. Germline loops: CDR1 SNHLY, CDR2 FYNNEI. This CDR3 region has 15 residues. The CDR3 region is CASSPQPAMNQPQHF. The CDR3 DNA reads as TGTGCCAGCAGTCCCCAACCTGCAATGAATCAGCCCCAGCATTTT.

V usage is TRBV27 and J usage is TRBJ2-2; weak D call: TRBD1 (7 bases). CDR3 length equals 18 residues. Germline loops: CDR1 MNHEY, CDR2 SMNVEV (reference sequence). V lost 0 bases, J lost 2 bases, and 16 bases lay in between. CDR3 amino acids: CASSLSEGTASNTGELFF. CDR3 DNA: TGTGCCAGCAGTTTATCGGAGGGGACAGCTAGTAACACCGGGGAGCTGTTTTTT.

The V call is TRBV5-1, the J call TRBJ1-1; D remains ambiguous. Trimming took off 4 bases at V and 6 bases at J, with 16 bases between the two ends. Germline loops: CDR1 SGHRS, CDR2 YFSETQ. The CDR3 length is 14 residues. CDR3 DNA: TGCGCCAGCAGCCCGGCTGGCGAGGACGCTGAAGCTTTCTTT. As protein: CASSPAGEDAEAFF.

This clonotype turned up a few times. V and J are TRBV9 and TRBJ1-1, with no clear D. The CDR3 totals 13 residues. CDR1 and CDR2 from the germline V gene are SGDLS and YYNGEE. Trimming took off 0 bases at V and 3 bases at J, with 6 bases between the two ends. CDR3 DNA sequence: TGTGCCAGCAGCGTAGAACACTACACTGAAGCTTTCTTT. Protein: CASSVEHYTEAFF.

V is TRBV6-2 or TRBV6-3 and J is TRBJ2-5; no reliable D call. CDR3 length: 14 residues. Germline V CDR1 and CDR2: MNHEY, SVGEGT. V was clipped by 0 bases and J by 5 bases, with 10 bases between them. The CDR3 DNA follows: TGTGCCAGCAGTTACTCTTTGCCACGGGAGACCCAGTACTTC. This sequence encodes CASSYSLPRETQYF.

This clonotype occurred a few times. The CDR3 coding sequence is TGTGCCAGCAGCGGCGGGAGGGCGGGCGAGCAGTACTTC. Translating gives CASSGGRAGEQYF. The chain links TRBV3-1 to TRBJ2-7, with TRBD2 matching over 9 bases. Germline CDR1 and CDR2: LGHDT and YNNKEL (reference sequence). The V segment lost 5 bases and the J segment 6 bases; nucleotides outside the gene matches: 5. The length of the CDR3 is 13 residues.

This clonotype was recorded many times. This chain joins TRBV6-5 and TRBJ1-1; D uncertain. Between the trimmed V and J ends, which lost 2 bases and 0 bases, there was a span of 1 base. The CDR3 totals 12 residues. Per the germline V gene, CDR1 is MNHEY and CDR2 is SVGAGI. CDR3 protein: CASSYLNTEAFF. In nucleotides, the CDR3 is TGTGCCAGCAGTTACCTGAACACTGAAGCTTTCTTT.

The chain uses TRBV28 and TRBJ1-6, with TRBD1 as a possible D gene (5 bases). Trimming left V 6 bases short and J 8 bases short, with 20 bases between. The germline gives CDR1 MDHEN, CDR2 SYDVKM. The CDR3 loop spans 16 amino acids. The CDR3 DNA sequence: TGTGCCAGCAGCCCACCGTCGGGGGTTGGCGATTCACCCCTCCACTTT. This encodes CASSPPSGVGDSPLHF.

This clonotype has more than one count but fewer than ten. The chain couples TRBV15 to TRBJ2-5; perhaps TRBD2 as D (5 bases). Looked up from germline, CDR1 is LNHNV and CDR2 is YYDKDF (reference sequence). The CDR3 is 12 residues long. V lost 8 bases and J 3 bases, leaving 10 bases between the germline ends. CDR3 in amino acids: CATRSGEETQYF. CDR3 DNA: TGTGCCACCCGATCCGGGGAAGAGACCCAGTACTTC.

This clonotype has a count of ten or more. CDR3 protein: CASSQILPEEGKNIQYF. The CDR3, as DNA: TGTGCCAGCAGCCAAATACTCCCCGAGGAGGGCAAAAACATTCAGTACTTC. The chain combines TRBV3-1 with TRBJ2-4, with a weak D call TRBD2 (6 bases). Trimming removed 2 bases at V and 3 bases at J, with 17 bases between. The germline CDR1 and CDR2 sequences are LGHDT and YNNKEL (reference sequence). This CDR3 spans 17 amino acids.

Points on this clonotype: It may be a read error: a sequence one base away is much more abundant. The conserved phenylalanine or tryptophan normally closing the CDR3 is absent here, so this likely arose from a read error. The genes are TRBV19 and TRBJ1-1; 8 bases are a match to TRBD1. CDR3 size: 14 residues. J was trimmed by 1 base and V by 4 bases; bases with no gene match: 2. Per germline, CDR1 LNHDA and CDR2 SQIVND (reference sequence). The CDR3, as DNA: TGTGCCAGTAGTACCCAGGGGGCGAACACTGAAGCTTTCTGT. Encoded protein: CASSTQGANTEAFC.

This clonotype showed up many times. The chain combines TRBV27 with TRBJ2-2; 9 positions match TRBD1. Per the germline V gene, CDR1 is MNHEY and CDR2 is SMNVEV (reference sequence). This CDR3 is built from 18 residues. With 4 bases clipped from V and 4 bases from J, the junction kept 13 bases outside the gene matches. The CDR3: CASSSKTCDRGSTGELFF. The CDR3 DNA reads as TGTGCCAGCAGTTCCAAAACCTGCGACAGGGGGAGCACCGGGGAGCTGTTTTTT.

This clonotype was counted at least ten times. V gene TRBV12-3 or TRBV12-4 combines with J gene TRBJ1-1; no clear D. V lost 0 bases, J lost 3 bases, and 11 bases lay in between. The CDR3 length is 15 residues. The CDR3 here is CASSLALIGHTEAFF. In nucleotides, the CDR3 is TGTGCCAGCAGTTTAGCGCTAATTGGGCACACTGAAGCTTTCTTT.

The V and J genes are TRBV10-3 and TRBJ2-3; D gene unclear. The V and J ends lost 1 base and 4 bases respectively, with 9 bases between them. CDR1 ENHRY and CDR2 SYGVKD come from the germline V gene. The CDR3 consists of 14 residues. The DNA of the CDR3 is TGTGCCATCAGTGAGTATGCCAGCGCAGATACGCAGTATTTT. This encodes CAISEYASADTQYF.

This chain uses TRBV14 with TRBJ2-7, with D perhaps TRBD1 or TRBD2 (5 bases each). V was trimmed by 4 bases and J by 1 base, leaving 17 bases between them. This CDR3 contains 16 residues. CDR1 is SGHDN, CDR2 FVKESK, per germline. The CDR3 reads CASSLLGRRESYEQYF. As DNA, the CDR3 is TGTGCCAGCAGCCTCCTAGGGCGCAGGGAGTCCTACGAGCAGTACTTC. Filled out from reference TRBV14 and TRBJ2-7, the complete variable domain reads EAGVTQFPSHSVIEKGQTVTLRCDPISGHDNLYWYRRVMGKEIKFLLHFVKESKQDESGMPNNRFLAERTGGTYSTLKVQPAELEDSGVYFCASSLLGRRESYEQYFGPGTRLTVT.

The gene calls are TRBV7-9 and TRBJ2-3; TRBD1 aligns across 9 bases. Germline loops: CDR1 SEHNR, CDR2 FQNEAQ (reference sequence). V lost 3 bases to trimming and J lost 3 bases; unmatched junction nucleotides: 7. The CDR3 contains 16 residues. DNA for the CDR3: TGTGCCAGCAGCTTGTATTGGGACAGGGTAACAGATACGCAGTATTTT. Translation gives CASSLYWDRVTDTQYF.

This clonotype occurred many times. V is TRBV19 and J is TRBJ2-7; TRBD2 might be the D (7 bases). The CDR3 spans 16 residues. Trimming shortened V by 5 bases and J by 0 bases, and 17 bases separated the two germline ends. Germline-derived CDR1 and CDR2 are LNHDA and SQIVND (reference sequence). For the CDR3, the DNA is TGTGCCAGTAGTCCGAAAACAGGGACTATCTCCTACGAGCAGTACTTC. Translation gives CASSPKTGTISYEQYF.

This rearrangement joins TRBV28 to TRBJ2-7; 9 bases map to TRBD1. The ends lost 7 bases at V and 1 base at J; junction bases unmatched: 5. CDR1 and CDR2 (germline): MDHEN, SYDVKM. CDR3 length: 14 amino acids. DNA for the CDR3: TGTGCCAGCACCCGGACAGGGGTGTCCTACGAGCAGTACTTC. Translated: CASTRTGVSYEQYF.